These 2 T cell receptor beta chains originate from one sample sequenced in a study of blood T cell repertoires in COVID-19. Clones were read by immunoSEQ multiplex PCR, and TCRdb kept only the in-frame ones, dropping some. The repertoire includes about 250,000 clones, around nine tenths of them detected once, and 1.5% to 2% sits in the top ten. Sample: peripheral blood. The source of these receptors is a woman in her fifties or sixties who had recovered from COVID-19.

The chain recombines TRBV7-6 with TRBJ2-3; the D gene is possibly TRBD1 (5 bases). CDR3 length: 14 residues. Germline V gene lookup returns CDR1 SGHVS and CDR2 FNYEAQ. V dropped 6 bases and J dropped 3 bases, with 13 bases sitting between them. The CDR3 is CASRGVVITDTQYF. The CDR3 coding sequence is TGTGCCAGCAGAGGGGTTGTAATAACAGATACGCAGTATTTT. The full variable domain, rest sourced from reference TRBV7-6 and TRBJ2-3, is GAGVSQSPRYKVTKRGQDVALRCDPISGHVSLYWYRQALGQGPEFLTYFNYEAQQDKSGLPNDRFSAERPEGSISTLTIQRTEQRDSAMYRCASRGVVITDTQYFGPGTRLTVL.

The chain links TRBV9 to TRBJ2-2; TRBD2 matches at 11 bases. The ends lost 2 bases at V and 3 bases at J; junction bases unmatched: 6. Looked up from germline, CDR1 is SGDLS and CDR2 is YYNGEE. The CDR3 is 17 residues long. CDR3 in amino acids: CASSVIAGGPDTGELFF. DNA of the CDR3: TGTGCCAGCAGCGTGATAGCGGGGGGGCCGGACACCGGGGAGCTGTTTTTT. Using reference TRBV9 and TRBJ2-2 for the parts outside the CDR3, the full variable domain is DSGVTQTPKHLITATGQRVTLRCSPRSGDLSVYWYQQSLDQGLQFLIQYYNGEERAKGNILERFSAQQFPDLHSELNLSSLELGDSALYFCASSVIAGGPDTGELFFGEGSRLTVL.